Shown below are 30 T cell receptor beta chains from a single sample sequenced in a study of T cell responses to AZD1222 COVID-19 vaccine. Clones were sequenced by immunoSEQ multiplex PCR, and TCRdb holds only the in-frame ones, with some missing. This sample has about 120,000 clones, with approximately 90% found just once. Material: peripheral blood, obtained on day 0 of AZD1222 vaccination. These receptors were obtained from an adult in good health.

The chain carries TRBV7-2 and TRBJ2-3; 13 nucleotides align to TRBD2. With V trimmed by 1 base and J by 5 bases, 9 bases remained unmatched. The CDR3 has 18 residues. Germline-derived CDR1 and CDR2 are SGHTA and FQGNSA. In nucleotides, the CDR3 is TGTGCCAGCAGCTTAGTTAGGACTAGCGGGAGTAGTTTAGATACGCAGTATTTT. It specifies CASSLVRTSGSSLDTQYF. The full variable domain, rest sourced from reference TRBV7-2 and TRBJ2-3, is GAGVSQSPSNKVTEKGKDVELRCDPISGHTALYWYRQSLGQGLEFLIYFQGNSAPDKSGLPSDRFSAERTGGSVSTLTIQRTQQEDSAVYLCASSLVRTSGSSLDTQYFGPGTRLTVL.

V usage is TRBV2 and J usage is TRBJ2-5; tentatively, D is TRBD2 (6 bases). Germline V gives CDR1 SNHLY, CDR2 FYNNEI. The germline V and J ends were trimmed by 1 base and 1 base, with 10 bases remaining between them. This CDR3 spans 15 amino acids. The CDR3 sequence: CASSEEEGSQETQYF. CDR3 nucleotide sequence: TGTGCCAGCAGTGAAGAGGAGGGGAGCCAAGAGACCCAGTACTTC.

The genes are TRBV5-6 and TRBJ2-5; 7 bases map to TRBD2. The CDR3 has 14 amino acids. The V segment lost 2 bases and the J segment 5 bases; nucleotides outside the gene matches: 6. Germline V lookup: CDR1 SGHDT, CDR2 YYEEEE. In DNA form, the CDR3 reads TGTGCCAGCAGCTTTGGTGCGGGAGTTGAGACCCAGTACTTC. Its translation: CASSFGAGVETQYF.

The rearrangement uses TRBV18 and TRBJ2-2; no reliable D call. The CDR3 has 12 residues. The V end was cut by 9 bases, the J end by 4 bases, with 9 bases between. CDR1 and CDR2 from the germline V gene are KGHSH and LQKENI. The CDR3 sequence: CASPRSTGELFF. DNA of the CDR3: TGTGCCAGTCCAAGGAGCACCGGGGAGCTGTTTTTT.

The chain carries TRBV6-4 and TRBJ2-1; possible D gene TRBD2, 5 bases. The CDR3 has 13 residues. Germline lookup yields CDR1 MRHNA and CDR2 SNTAGT. The germline V and J ends were trimmed by 1 base and 9 bases, with 10 bases remaining between them. The CDR3 coding sequence is TGTGCCAGCAGTGACTACCCGGCGGGTGAGCAGTTCTTC. This translates into CASSDYPAGEQFF.

This clone was picked up one time. This chain connects TRBV2 to TRBJ1-4, with D hard to call. Trimming left V 7 bases short and J 8 bases short, with 14 bases between. There are 13 residues in the CDR3. Germline CDR1 and CDR2: SNHLY and FYNNEI. CDR3 in amino acids: CASTPPGPEKLFF. CDR3 nucleotides: TGTGCCAGCACCCCCCCGGGCCCGGAAAAACTGTTTTTT.

This clone was counted once. This rearrangement joins TRBV29-1 to TRBJ1-2; the D gene is possibly TRBD1 (6 bases). V shed 5 bases and J shed 6 bases, with 13 bases lying between them. CDR3 length: 12 residues. Germline V gene sequence: CDR1 SQVTM, CDR2 ANQGSEA. The CDR3 loop reads CSVPAGGHGYTF. In DNA form, the CDR3 reads TGCAGCGTTCCCGCCGGGGGCCATGGCTACACCTTC.

The chain is built from TRBV2 and TRBJ1-2; no definite D call. V was shortened by 6 bases and J by 0 bases, with 11 bases between the two germline ends. The CDR3 has 14 residues. Germline CDR1 SNHLY, CDR2 FYNNEI. The CDR3 DNA follows: TGTGCCAGCAGCCTCATAACCTCTAACTATGGCTACACCTTC. Its translation: CASSLITSNYGYTF.

V and J are TRBV7-6 and TRBJ2-1, with 8 bases matching TRBD2. The CDR3 runs to 16 residues. The V segment lost 7 bases and the J segment 6 bases; nucleotides outside the gene matches: 14. Per germline, CDR1 SGHVS and CDR2 FNYEAQ. The CDR3 DNA follows: TGTGCCAGCACCCCCGGGGGGGGTCTAGCAGGCAATGAGCAGTTCTTC. Translation gives CASTPGGGLAGNEQFF.

This clone is a singleton in its sample. The V and J genes are TRBV20-1 and TRBJ2-5, with TRBD1 identical over 10 bases. This CDR3 is 14 amino acids long. Germline loops: CDR1 DFQATT, CDR2 SNEGSKA (reference sequence). The V segment lost 3 bases and the J segment 4 bases; nucleotides outside the gene matches: 5. CDR3 nucleotides: TGCAGTGCTAGTGAAAGGACAGGGGGAGAGACCCAGTACTTC. As protein: CSASERTGGETQYF.

The gene calls are TRBV5-1 and TRBJ1-2; D remains unclear. This CDR3 is built from 18 residues. The V gene lost 1 base and the J gene lost 4 bases, with 23 bases spanning the gap. CDR1 is SGHRS, CDR2 YFSETQ, per germline. CDR3 in amino acids: CASSLYAPTVTVLYGYTF. The DNA of the CDR3 is TGCGCCAGCAGCTTGTATGCCCCGACGGTGACGGTCCTCTATGGCTACACCTTC.

This chain connects TRBV3-1 (or the pseudogene TRBV3-2) to TRBJ1-4; D is unclear. The CDR3 sequence is 15 residues long. In germline, CDR1 is LGHDT, CDR2 YNNKEL (reference sequence). Trimming pared 2 bases from V and 2 bases from J, leaving 9 bases between. DNA of the CDR3: TGTGCCAGCAGCCAACGTTGGGAGACTAATGAAAAACTGTTTTTT. Translated: CASSQRWETNEKLFF.

The J gene is TRBJ1-5, the V gene TRBV24-1; no clear D gene. Trimming cost V 4 bases and J 6 bases, with 15 bases left between them. In germline, CDR1 is KGHDR, CDR2 SFDVKD. This CDR3 is 15 amino acids long. The CDR3 spells CATSDPHVAGQPQHF. In DNA, the CDR3 is TGTGCCACCAGTGACCCACATGTGGCAGGTCAGCCCCAGCATTTT.

This chain links TRBV7-9 with TRBJ2-7; D may be TRBD1 (6 bases). In germline, CDR1 is SEHNR, CDR2 FQNEAQ (reference sequence). Trimming took off 6 bases at V and 5 bases at J, with 20 bases between the two ends. This CDR3 contains 15 residues. Here the CDR3 DNA reads TGTGCCAGCAGTCGGTGGGCAGGACAGAAGGACGAGCAGTACTTC. It yields the protein CASSRWAGQKDEQYF.

The rearrangement links TRBV13 to TRBJ2-7; 8 bases align to TRBD2. The germline V gene encodes CDR1 PRHDT and CDR2 FYEKMQ (reference sequence). This CDR3 comprises 17 residues. V lost 1 base to trimming and J lost 6 bases; unmatched junction nucleotides: 14. CDR3 in DNA: TGTGCCAGCAGCTTAGAATTGGGGCGGGGGGCTTCGGGCGAGCAGTACTTC. Its translation is CASSLELGRGASGEQYF.

The V gene is TRBV29-1, the J gene TRBJ1-1; possible D gene TRBD1, 6 bases. This CDR3 is built from 13 residues. V was clipped by 7 bases and J by 2 bases, with 14 bases between them. CDR1 SQVTM and CDR2 ANQGSEA come from the germline V gene. The CDR3 nucleotides are TGCAGCGCCGAAGGACAGTTAAACACTGAAGCTTTCTTT. It encodes CSAEGQLNTEAFF.

The chain uses TRBV6-2 or TRBV6-3 and TRBJ2-1; D could derive from TRBD1 or TRBD2 (6 bases each). The germline V gene has CDR1 MNHEY and CDR2 SVGEGT. Trimming took off 2 bases at V and 15 bases at J, with 17 bases between the two ends. This CDR3 spans 13 amino acids. The CDR3 DNA follows: TGTGCCAGCAGTTACGCCCCGGAGGGGGGTCGGTTCTTC. Amino acid sequence: CASSYAPEGGRFF.

The V gene is TRBV28, the J gene TRBJ2-7; 10 positions agree with TRBD2. V lost 2 bases, J lost 4 bases, and 5 bases stayed unmatched. The CDR3 runs to 15 residues. Germline loops: CDR1 MDHEN, CDR2 SYDVKM. The CDR3 region is CASSLASGRVYEQYF. As DNA, the CDR3 is TGTGCCAGCAGTTTAGCTAGCGGGAGAGTATACGAGCAGTACTTC.

In its sample, this clone was seen once. This chain uses TRBV30 with TRBJ1-2; TRBD1 is a possible D gene (6 bases). Germline V CDR1 and CDR2: GTSNPN, SVGIG (reference sequence). CDR3 length: 16 amino acids. V was clipped by 2 bases and J by 2 bases, with 18 bases between them. The CDR3 reads CAWSPQGTRPNYGYTF. In nucleotides, the CDR3 is TGTGCCTGGAGTCCCCAGGGGACGCGACCCAACTATGGCTACACCTTC.

J is TRBJ2-4 and V is TRBV5-1; D is unclear. The CDR3 has 14 amino acids. From germline, CDR1 is SGHRS and CDR2 YFSETQ. Trimming removed 0 bases at V and 5 bases at J, with 9 bases between. CDR3 bases: TGCGCCAGCAGCTTGGAGGCAGGCCAAAACATTCAGTACTTC. This sequence encodes CASSLEAGQNIQYF.

This chain connects TRBV9 to TRBJ1-2, with TRBD1 as a possible D gene (6 bases). Deletions cut 4 bases from V and 6 bases from J, with 10 bases between. Germline CDR1 and CDR2: SGDLS and YYNGEE. The CDR3 length is 12 residues. CDR3 amino acids: CASSSGQNGYTF. CDR3 coding DNA: TGTGCCAGCAGCTCGGGACAAAATGGCTACACCTTC.

The rearrangement joins TRBV5-1 to TRBJ1-2; no reliable D call. The CDR3 totals 14 residues. Germline loops: CDR1 SGHRS, CDR2 YFSETQ. Deletions cut 6 bases from V and 4 bases from J, with 16 bases between. The CDR3 DNA follows: TGCGCCAGCAACCCTAGTGGCCTTACCTATGGCTACACCTTC. It specifies CASNPSGLTYGYTF. Based on the CDR3 plus reference TRBV5-1 and TRBJ1-2, the full variable domain is KAGVTQTPRYLIKTRGQQVTLSCSPISGHRSVSWYQQTPGQGLQFLFEYFSETQRNKGNFPGRFSGRQFSNSRSEMNVSTLELGDSALYLCASNPSGLTYGYTFGSGTRLTVV.

V and J are TRBV27 and TRBJ1-4, with a weak D call TRBD1 (6 bases). V was trimmed by 5 bases and J by 3 bases, leaving 13 bases between them. This CDR3 contains 15 residues. Germline assignment: CDR1 MNHEY and CDR2 SMNVEV (reference sequence). CDR3 coding DNA: TGTGCCAGCAGTCCCTGGACAGCCTCTAATGAAAAACTGTTTTTT. Residues: CASSPWTASNEKLFF. Using reference TRBV27 and TRBJ1-4 for the parts outside the CDR3, the full variable domain is EAQVTQNPRYLITVTGKKLTVTCSQNMNHEYMSWYRQDPGLGLRQIYYSMNVEVTDKGDVPEGYKVSRKEKRNFPLILESPSPNQTSLYFCASSPWTASNEKLFFGSGTQLSVL.

This clone was recorded once. The genes are TRBV11-3 and TRBJ1-1; unclear D gene. This CDR3 contains 13 residues. The germline V and J ends were trimmed by 1 base and 0 bases, with 3 bases remaining between them. Germline V gene lookup returns CDR1 SGHNT and CDR2 YENEEA. CDR3 loop: CASSLVVNTEAFF. In DNA form, the CDR3 reads TGTGCCAGCAGCTTAGTAGTGAACACTGAAGCTTTCTTT.

The genes are TRBV25-1 and TRBJ2-1; tentative D call: TRBD2 (5 bases). Germline CDR1 MGHDK, CDR2 SYGVNS. Trimming removed 11 bases from V and 8 bases from J, with 10 bases in between. This CDR3 spans 10 amino acids. CDR3 bases: TGTGCCTGTGAGGGCCATGAGCAGTTCTTC. It translates to CACEGHEQFF.

V usage is TRBV4-1 and J usage is TRBJ2-6; D may be TRBD1 or TRBD2 (5 bases each). The CDR3 spans 16 residues. V lost 4 bases, J lost 2 bases, and 12 bases lay in between. Germline V gene lookup returns CDR1 MGHRA and CDR2 YSYEKL. The CDR3 bases are TGCGCCAGCAGCCTTATAGAGGGGACTGGGGCCAACGTCCTGACTTTC. Encoded protein: CASSLIEGTGANVLTF.

The gene calls are TRBV18 and TRBJ2-5, with D hard to call. The CDR3 spans 15 residues. With 4 bases removed from V and 3 bases from J, the gap between germline ends came to 15 bases. Germline V lookup: CDR1 KGHSH, CDR2 LQKENI. The CDR3 spells CASSLFDLGKETQYF. The CDR3 region has the DNA TGTGCCAGCTCACTTTTTGATTTGGGGAAAGAGACCCAGTACTTC.

The J gene is TRBJ1-6, the V gene TRBV6-1; D gene uncertain. CDR3 size: 17 residues. V lost 0 bases to trimming and J lost 0 bases, with 9 bases between them. Germline V gene data show CDR1 as MNHNS and CDR2 as SASEGT. The CDR3 region is CASSEAWPPSYNSPLHF. The CDR3 bases are TGTGCCAGCAGTGAAGCTTGGCCGCCCTCCTATAATTCACCCCTCCACTTT.

This chain connects TRBV13 to TRBJ2-7; TRBD2 might be the D (6 bases). This CDR3 has 14 amino acids. Trimming pared 8 bases from V and 3 bases from J, leaving 17 bases between. Germline V gene sequence: CDR1 PRHDT, CDR2 FYEKMQ (reference sequence). The CDR3 nucleotides read TGTGCCAGCTCTTGGGGAGGTCCCTACTACGAGCAGTACTTC. The encoded protein is CASSWGGPYYEQYF.

J is TRBJ2-6 and V is TRBV7-2; D gene ambiguous. Between the trimmed V and J ends, which lost 2 bases and 1 base, there was a span of 6 bases. CDR3 length: 15 residues. Germline V CDR1 and CDR2: SGHTA, FQGNSA. The DNA for the CDR3 is TGTGCCAGCAGCTTATCCAGGTCTGGGGCCAACGTCCTGACTTTC. Its protein is CASSLSRSGANVLTF.